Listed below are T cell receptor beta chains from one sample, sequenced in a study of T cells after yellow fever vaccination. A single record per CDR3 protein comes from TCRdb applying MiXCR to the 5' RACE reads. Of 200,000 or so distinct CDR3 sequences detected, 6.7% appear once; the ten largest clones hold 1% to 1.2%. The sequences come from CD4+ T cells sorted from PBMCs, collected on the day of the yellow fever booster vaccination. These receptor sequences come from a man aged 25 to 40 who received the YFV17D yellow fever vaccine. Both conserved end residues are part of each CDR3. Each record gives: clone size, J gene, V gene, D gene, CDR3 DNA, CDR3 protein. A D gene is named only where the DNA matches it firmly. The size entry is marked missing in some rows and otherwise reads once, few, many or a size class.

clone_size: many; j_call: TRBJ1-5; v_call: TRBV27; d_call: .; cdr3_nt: TGTGCCAGCGGCCAAGGGCCCCAGCATTTT; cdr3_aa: CASGQGPQHF
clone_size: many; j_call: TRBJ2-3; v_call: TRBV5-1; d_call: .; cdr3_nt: TGCGCCAGCAGCTTGGATGGGGGCTGGGATACGCAGTATTTT; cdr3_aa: CASSLDGGWDTQYF
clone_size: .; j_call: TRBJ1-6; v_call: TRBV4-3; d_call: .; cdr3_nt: TGCGCCAGCAGCCAAGATGGGCCGGGGACTCGGTCACCCCTCCACTTT; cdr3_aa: CASSQDGPGTRSPLHF
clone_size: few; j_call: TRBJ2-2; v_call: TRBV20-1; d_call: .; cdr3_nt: TGCAGTGCTAGAGGTCTGGGGCGGAACACCGGGGAGCTGTTTTTT; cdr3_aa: CSARGLGRNTGELFF
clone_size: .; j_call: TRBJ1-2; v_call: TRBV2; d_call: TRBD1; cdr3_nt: TGTGCCAGCCGGGGCACCGGGACAGGGGTCTATGGCTACACCTTC; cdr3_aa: CASRGTGTGVYGYTF
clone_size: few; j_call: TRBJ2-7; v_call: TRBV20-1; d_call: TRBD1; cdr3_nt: TGCAGTGCTAGACCCTTCAGGGGGTCCTACGAGCAGTACTTC; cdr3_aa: CSARPFRGSYEQYF
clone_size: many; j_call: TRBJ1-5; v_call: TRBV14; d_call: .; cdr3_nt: TGTGCCAGCAGCAAAGAGGGGTCCCGGGGCAATCAGCCCCAGCATTTT; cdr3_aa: CASSKEGSRGNQPQHF
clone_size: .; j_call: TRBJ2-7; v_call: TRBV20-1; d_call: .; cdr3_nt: TGCAGTGCTAGACCAGCGAGGGGCCCTTACTACGAGCAGTACTTC; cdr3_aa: CSARPARGPYYEQYF
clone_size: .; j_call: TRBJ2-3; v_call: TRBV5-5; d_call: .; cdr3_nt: TGTGCCAGCAGCACCTGGGTCTGGCGGGTTCGGGGCTCAGATACGCAGTATTTT; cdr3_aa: CASSTWVWRVRGSDTQYF
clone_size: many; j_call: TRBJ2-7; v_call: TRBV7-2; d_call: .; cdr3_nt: TGTGCCAGCAGCCTCGCTGCGAGTGAGGGTCACGAGCAGTACTTC; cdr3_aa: CASSLAASEGHEQYF
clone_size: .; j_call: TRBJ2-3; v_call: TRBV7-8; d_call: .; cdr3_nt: TGTGCCAGCAGCCCCAGGGGGGGGGGAGATACGCAGTATTTT; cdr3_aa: CASSPRGGGDTQYF
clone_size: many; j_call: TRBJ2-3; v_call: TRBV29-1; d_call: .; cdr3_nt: TGCAGCGTTGTACAGGCCCGCAGCACAGATACGCAGTATTTT; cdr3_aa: CSVVQARSTDTQYF
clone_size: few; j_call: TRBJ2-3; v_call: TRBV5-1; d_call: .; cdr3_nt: TGCGCCAGCAGCTTGGAGGTGGGATGGACGCAGTATTTT; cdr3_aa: CASSLEVGWTQYF
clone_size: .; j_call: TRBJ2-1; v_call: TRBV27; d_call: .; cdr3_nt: TGTGCCAGCAGTCCCCCCCAGTTCTTC; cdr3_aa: CASSPPQFF
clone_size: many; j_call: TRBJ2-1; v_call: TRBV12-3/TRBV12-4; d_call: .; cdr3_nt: TGTGCCAGCAGTGTACTAGTGACCCCCTCCTACAATGAGCAGTTCTTC; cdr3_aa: CASSVLVTPSYNEQFF
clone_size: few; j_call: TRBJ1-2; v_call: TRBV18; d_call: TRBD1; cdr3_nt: TGTGCCAGCTCAGAAACCGGGACAGGGGTCAGTGGCTACACCTTC; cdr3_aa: CASSETGTGVSGYTF
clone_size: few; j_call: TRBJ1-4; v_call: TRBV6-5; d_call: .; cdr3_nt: TGTGCCAGCAGTTACTCGACTCTAACTAATGAAAAACTGTTTTTT; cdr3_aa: CASSYSTLTNEKLFF
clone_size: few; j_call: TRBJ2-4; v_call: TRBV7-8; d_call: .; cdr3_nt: TGTGCCAGCAGCCCCGTTACAGGAGGGGCGGTCAAAAAAAACATTCAGTACTTC; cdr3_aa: CASSPVTGGAVKKNIQYF
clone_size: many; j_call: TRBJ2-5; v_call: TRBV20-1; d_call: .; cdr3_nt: TGCAGTGCTAGATCGCCGCCCGGGGAGACCCAGTACTTC; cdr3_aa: CSARSPPGETQYF
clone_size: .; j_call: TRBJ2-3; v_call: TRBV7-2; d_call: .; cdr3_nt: TGTGCCAGCAGCCCATCCAAGGCGGGATTAGGCACAGATACGCAGTATTTT; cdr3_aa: CASSPSKAGLGTDTQYF